This T cell receptor beta chain was captured in a study of T-cell reconstitution after alpha-beta-depleted transplantation in children. The CDR3 spans 14 residues. Germline V CDR1 and CDR2: SGHAT, FQNNGV. The V end lost 2 bases, the J end lost 1 base, and 8 bases lay between the germline ends. Preparation of the TCRbeta library used unique molecular identifiers. MiXCR, run by TCRdb on the PCR reads, gives a single entry per CDR3 protein. Here the sample spans 200,000 to 250,000 distinct CDR3 sequences, under 9.5% being singletons. This clonotype was seen repeatedly, ten times or more. The starting material was PBMCs, mostly from graft donor cells, obtained 180 days after TCRalphabeta/CD19-depleted stem cell transplant. V gene TRBV11-2 combines with J gene TRBJ2-5; the D is unclear. This TCR came from a male patient younger than 18 who had a stem cell transplant for acute lymphoblastic leukemia, so the T cells may come from the graft donor. This chain's CDR3 is CASSLHIVQETQYF. The CDR3 coding sequence is TGTGCCAGCAGCTTACACATCGTCCAAGAGACCCAGTACTTC.